Following are 20 T cell receptor beta chains from one sample sequenced in a study of control samples from healthy donors and cancer patients. Method: immunoSEQ multiplex PCR; TCRdb's copy keeps in-frame clones and lacks some. This table holds around 130,000 clones, 80% to 90% found once. The sequenced material came from blood. These receptors all come from a man younger than 40 in good health.

V is TRBV7-3 and J is TRBJ2-5; 8 bases map to TRBD2. The V gene's germline CDR1 is SGHTA and CDR2 FQGTGA. Trimming took 5 bases from V and 5 from J; bases not matched to a gene: 10. The CDR3 contains 15 residues. The CDR3 DNA is TGTGCCAGCAGCGCCTTCGCGGGGGGAGGGGAGACCCAGTACTTC. Protein sequence: CASSAFAGGGETQYF.

This clone has more than one count but fewer than ten. V is TRBV5-1 and J is TRBJ1-2; 7 nucleotides agree with TRBD1. The length of the CDR3 is 14 residues. J lost 5 bases, V lost 0 bases, and 4 bases had no gene match. CDR1 SGHRS and CDR2 YFSETQ come from the germline V gene. CDR3 region: CASSLEGQKYGYTF. The CDR3 DNA is TGCGCCAGCAGCTTGGAGGGACAGAAGTATGGCTACACCTTC. The complete variable domain, with remaining parts taken from reference TRBV5-1 and TRBJ1-2, reads KAGVTQTPRYLIKTRGQQVTLSCSPISGHRSVSWYQQTPGQGLQFLFEYFSETQRNKGNFPGRFSGRQFSNSRSEMNVSTLELGDSALYLCASSLEGQKYGYTFGSGTRLTVV.

The rearrangement links TRBV5-1 to TRBJ2-3; tentative D call: TRBD2 (6 bases). CDR1 is SGHRS, CDR2 YFSETQ, per germline. This CDR3 contains 15 residues. V lost 2 bases and J lost 0, with 10 bases in between. CDR3 DNA: TGCGCCAGCAGCTTCGCCGGGACTAGCACAGATACGCAGTATTTT. Protein product: CASSFAGTSTDTQYF.

Concerning this clone itself: The sample carries other DNA sequences with the same CDR3. V and J are TRBV6-5 and TRBJ1-4; D is ambiguous. CDR1 and CDR2 from the germline V gene are MNHEY and SVGAGI. V lost 2 bases and J lost 3, with 7 bases in between. The CDR3 has 14 amino acids. The CDR3, as DNA: TGTGCCAGCAGTTACGGGCAGGCTAATGAAAAACTGTTTTTT. This gives the protein CASSYGQANEKLFF.

J is TRBJ1-2 and V is TRBV7-3; D is uncertain. The germline V gene has CDR1 SGHTA and CDR2 FQGTGA. Trimming pared 1 base from V and 8 bases from J, leaving 11 bases between. This CDR3 spans 13 amino acids. CDR3 bases: TGTGCCAGCAGCTTAAACCTAGGAGGGGGCTACACCTTC. Its protein product is CASSLNLGGGYTF. Full variable domain (rest looked up from reference TRBV7-3 and TRBJ1-2): GAGVSQTPSNKVTEKGKYVELRCDPISGHTALYWYRQSLGQGPEFLIYFQGTGAADDSGLPNDRFFAVRPEGSVSTLKIQRTERGDSAVYLCASSLNLGGGYTFGSGTRLTVV.

This clone was observed a few times. The chain is built from TRBV9 and TRBJ1-2; D is unclear. The CDR3 is made up of 15 amino acids. Trimming pared 0 bases from V and 0 bases from J, leaving 9 bases between. Germline lookup yields CDR1 SGDLS and CDR2 YYNGEE. The CDR3 sequence is CASSVGVLPNYGYTF. The CDR3 coding sequence is TGTGCCAGCAGCGTAGGGGTCTTGCCTAACTATGGCTACACCTTC.

The gene calls are TRBV29-1 and TRBJ2-1, with TRBD1 matching over 9 bases. CDR3 size: 15 residues. Germline assignment: CDR1 SQVTM and CDR2 ANQGSEA. The V and J ends lost 5 bases and 6 bases, in that order; junction bases with no gene match: 11. Here the CDR3 reads CSVSYPGTGSNEQFF. The DNA for the CDR3 is TGCAGCGTTAGCTATCCCGGGACAGGGAGCAATGAGCAGTTCTTC.

The chain employs TRBV9 and TRBJ2-1; D may be TRBD1 (5 bases). CDR1 SGDLS and CDR2 YYNGEE come from the germline V gene. The CDR3 length is 18 residues. Trimming took off 3 bases at V and 0 bases at J, with 19 bases between the two ends. The CDR3 loop is CASSGAFSRENSYNEQFF. The DNA of the CDR3 is TGTGCCAGCAGCGGGGCCTTCTCCAGGGAAAACTCCTACAATGAGCAGTTCTTC.

V is TRBV11-3 and J is TRBJ2-7; 9 bases match TRBD1. The CDR3 length is 13 residues. The germline gives CDR1 SGHNT, CDR2 YENEEA. After removal of 4 bases from V and 7 bases from J, the junction contained 5 bases not matched to a gene. The CDR3 sequence is CASSYYRGREQYF. The CDR3 DNA sequence: TGTGCCAGCAGCTATTACAGGGGGCGGGAGCAGTACTTC.

The gene calls are TRBV7-2 and TRBJ1-2, with 8 bases identical to TRBD1. CDR1 is SGHTA and CDR2 is FQGNSA in the germline V gene. The CDR3 is 14 amino acids. V lost 5 bases to trimming and J lost 3 bases; unmatched junction nucleotides: 5. The CDR3 loop reads CASSPGQGDYGYTF. The CDR3 DNA reads as TGTGCCAGCAGCCCCGGACAGGGCGACTATGGCTACACCTTC.

This chain links TRBV11-3 with TRBJ2-7; D is unclear. Germline lookup yields CDR1 SGHNT and CDR2 YENEEA. The CDR3 extends over 12 amino acids. V was shortened by 0 bases and J by 3 bases, with 3 bases between the two germline ends. DNA of the CDR3: TGTGCCAGCAGCTTAGATGGCTACGAGCAGTACTTC. This gives the protein CASSLDGYEQYF.

This chain joins TRBV7-2 and TRBJ2-2; the D gene could be TRBD1 or TRBD2 (6 bases each). V was clipped by 2 bases and J by 6 bases, with 10 bases between them. The CDR3 is 14 amino acids. Germline V gene data show CDR1 as SGHTA and CDR2 as FQGNSA. The CDR3 coding sequence is TGTGCCAGCAGCTTACGGGGGCCGCCCGGGGAGCTGTTTTTT. This encodes CASSLRGPPGELFF.

This chain uses TRBV5-1 with TRBJ2-6; possibly TRBD1 or TRBD2 for D (5 bases each). This CDR3 has 15 residues. The V end was cut by 1 base, the J end by 2 bases, with 7 bases between. Germline V gene data show CDR1 as SGHRS and CDR2 as YFSETQ. The CDR3 bases are TGCGCCAGCAGCTTGTTGGGGGCTGGGGCCAACGTCCTGACTTTC. Translating gives CASSLLGAGANVLTF.

The chain couples TRBV3-1 (or the pseudogene TRBV3-2) to TRBJ1-1, with D perhaps matching TRBD1 (5 bases). The CDR3 is 15 amino acids. CDR1 LGHDT and CDR2 YNNKEL come from the germline V gene (reference sequence). The V end lost 0 bases, the J end lost 3 bases, and 11 bases lay between the germline ends. In nucleotides, the CDR3 is TGTGCCAGCAGCCAAGACATCGAGGGGCACACTGAAGCTTTCTTT. This encodes CASSQDIEGHTEAFF.

The V call is TRBV11-3, the J call TRBJ1-2; D possibly corresponds to TRBD1 (5 bases). Trimming left V 0 bases short and J 2 bases short, with 10 bases between. The CDR3 loop spans 15 amino acids. Per germline, CDR1 SGHNT and CDR2 YENEEA. Here the CDR3 DNA reads TGTGCCAGCAGCTTAGATAGGCGGACAAACTATGGCTACACCTTC. This encodes CASSLDRRTNYGYTF.

Only one count was recorded for this clone. V and J are TRBV6-1 and TRBJ2-7, with D tentatively TRBD1 (6 bases). V was trimmed by 2 bases and J by 5 bases, leaving 7 bases between them. Germline-derived CDR1 and CDR2 are MNHNS and SASEGT. The CDR3 is made up of 12 amino acids. The CDR3 bases are TGTGCCAGCAGTGAAAACAGGGACGAGCAGTACTTC. This codes for CASSENRDEQYF.

This clone was seen only a few times. DNA of the CDR3: TGTGCCAGCAGTGGGGGAATCACAGATACGCAGTATTTT. It translates to CASSGGITDTQYF. The rearrangement links TRBV7-8 to TRBJ2-3; D may be TRBD1 or TRBD2 (5 bases each). Trimming removed 6 bases from V and 2 bases from J, with 9 bases in between. The CDR3 length is 13 residues. CDR1 and CDR2 (germline): SGHVS, FQNEAQ.

This clone was seen once. The gene calls are TRBV23-1 and TRBJ2-7; D remains ambiguous. TRBV23-1 is marked as an open reading frame, function uncertain. Trimming left V 8 bases short and J 6 bases short, with 17 bases between. This CDR3 has 13 residues. The CDR3 loop is CASFPPQSCEQYF. Here the CDR3 DNA reads TGCGCCAGCTTTCCCCCGCAGTCTTGCGAGCAGTACTTC.

The rearrangement joins TRBV2 to TRBJ1-1, with 10 bases identical to TRBD1. V lost 5 bases, J lost 1 base, and 7 bases stayed unmatched. This CDR3 comprises 16 residues. Germline V CDR1 and CDR2: SNHLY, FYNNEI. CDR3 protein: CASSPGTGASNTEAFF. CDR3 bases: TGTGCCAGCAGTCCCGGGACAGGGGCCTCGAACACTGAAGCTTTCTTT.

V gene TRBV15 combines with J gene TRBJ1-1; D uncertain. Trimming removed 0 bases from V and 5 bases from J, with 16 bases in between. Germline CDR1 reads LNHNV; CDR2 reads YYDKDF (reference sequence). The CDR3 length is 16 residues. For the CDR3, the DNA is TGTGCCACCAGCAGAGAAATAGGACGTTCAAAGACTGAAGCTTTCTTT. It codes for CATSREIGRSKTEAFF. The variable domain in full, completed from reference TRBV15 and TRBJ1-1, reads DAMVIQNPRYQVTQFGKPVTLSCSQTLNHNVMYWYQQKSSQAPKLLFHYYDKDFNNEADTPDNFQSRRPNTSFCFLDIRSPGLGDTAMYLCATSREIGRSKTEAFFGQGTRLTVV.